A selection of T cell receptor beta chains follows, all from one sample in a study of blood T cell repertoires in COVID-19. TCRdb's copy holds only in-frame clones and misses some; the assay was immunoSEQ multiplex PCR. The sample records 150,000 to 200,000 clones, around 85% being singletons. Sequencing was done on a sample of peripheral blood. The receptor source for this set is a person aged 70 to 85 with COVID-19, enrolled during active disease. Each CDR3 is given with its conserved first and last residue. Each record gives: V gene, clone size, D gene, J gene, CDR3 protein, CDR3 DNA. D genes are given only for firm matches. Not all rows give a size; the values are once, few, many and, for expanded clones, a class.

v_call: TRBV28; clone_size: -; d_call: -; j_call: TRBJ2-3; cdr3_aa: CASSFSRSRLDTQYF; cdr3_nt: TGTGCCAGCAGTTTTTCTCGGTCCAGACTCGATACGCAGTATTTT
v_call: TRBV30; clone_size: -; d_call: TRBD2; j_call: TRBJ2-7; cdr3_aa: CAWSPREALLGDEQYF; cdr3_nt: TGTGCCTGGAGTCCCCGGGAGGCTCTACTGGGTGATGAGCAGTACTTC
v_call: TRBV19; clone_size: -; d_call: TRBD1; j_call: TRBJ2-5; cdr3_aa: CARTQGRETQYF; cdr3_nt: TGTGCCAGGACACAGGGGCGCGAGACCCAGTACTTC
v_call: TRBV19; clone_size: once; d_call: TRBD1; j_call: TRBJ1-4; cdr3_aa: CASSPGGMTEKLFF; cdr3_nt: TGTGCCAGTAGCCCAGGGGGCATGACGGAAAAACTGTTTTTT
v_call: TRBV6-2/TRBV6-3; clone_size: -; d_call: TRBD2; j_call: TRBJ2-2; cdr3_aa: CASSPSGGAGELFF; cdr3_nt: TGTGCCAGCAGTCCATCTGGGGGGGCCGGGGAGCTGTTTTTT
v_call: TRBV11-2; clone_size: -; d_call: -; j_call: TRBJ1-4; cdr3_aa: CASSFQGGLGEKLFF; cdr3_nt: TGTGCCAGCAGCTTTCAAGGCGGATTAGGTGAAAAACTGTTTTTT
v_call: TRBV6-4; clone_size: -; d_call: -; j_call: TRBJ1-6; cdr3_aa: CASSREYNSPLHF; cdr3_nt: TGTGCCAGCAGCCGAGAGTATAATTCACCCCTCCACTTT
v_call: TRBV30; clone_size: once; d_call: TRBD1; j_call: TRBJ1-5; cdr3_aa: CAWSEHRGPQPQHF; cdr3_nt: TGTGCCTGGAGCGAACACAGGGGACCTCAGCCCCAGCATTTT
v_call: TRBV6-5; clone_size: -; d_call: -; j_call: TRBJ1-1; cdr3_aa: CASSYGAGPNTEAFF; cdr3_nt: TGTGCCAGCAGTTATGGGGCAGGCCCGAACACTGAAGCTTTCTTT
v_call: TRBV9; clone_size: -; d_call: TRBD1; j_call: TRBJ2-2; cdr3_aa: CASSNLQTGSGELFF; cdr3_nt: TGTGCCAGCAGCAATCTACAGACAGGGTCCGGGGAGCTGTTTTTT
v_call: TRBV7-9; clone_size: -; d_call: -; j_call: TRBJ2-7; cdr3_aa: CASSSSSYEQYF; cdr3_nt: TGTGCCAGCAGCTCCAGCTCCTACGAGCAGTACTTC
v_call: TRBV6-6; clone_size: -; d_call: -; j_call: TRBJ1-2; cdr3_aa: CASSYSGGGYTF; cdr3_nt: TGTGCCAGCAGTTACTCAGGGGGTGGCTACACCTTC
v_call: TRBV10-3; clone_size: -; d_call: TRBD1; j_call: TRBJ1-2; cdr3_aa: CAISDRGTANYGYTF; cdr3_nt: TGTGCCATCAGTGACCGCGGGACAGCTAACTATGGCTACACCTTC
v_call: TRBV19; clone_size: -; d_call: -; j_call: TRBJ2-3; cdr3_aa: CASNRGISTDTQYF; cdr3_nt: TGTGCCAGTAATCGGGGGATTTCCACAGATACGCAGTATTTT
v_call: TRBV9; clone_size: few; d_call: -; j_call: TRBJ2-7; cdr3_aa: CASSSVRGNEQYF; cdr3_nt: TGTGCCAGCAGCTCCGTGCGAGGGAACGAGCAGTACTTC
v_call: TRBV6-2/TRBV6-3; clone_size: -; d_call: -; j_call: TRBJ2-3; cdr3_aa: CASSQGFSADTQYF; cdr3_nt: TGTGCCAGCAGCCAGGGGTTCTCGGCAGATACGCAGTATTTT
v_call: TRBV19; clone_size: -; d_call: -; j_call: TRBJ2-5; cdr3_aa: CASSIRQGMLETQYF; cdr3_nt: TGTGCCAGTAGTATCCGGCAGGGGATGCTAGAGACCCAGTACTTC
v_call: TRBV19; clone_size: -; d_call: -; j_call: TRBJ2-3; cdr3_aa: CASSGPFAPSTDTQYF; cdr3_nt: TGTGCCAGTAGTGGGCCTTTTGCACCCAGCACAGATACGCAGTATTTT
v_call: TRBV18; clone_size: -; d_call: -; j_call: TRBJ2-6; cdr3_aa: CASSPSGANVLTF; cdr3_nt: TGTGCCAGCTCACCAAGCGGGGCCAACGTCCTGACTTTC
v_call: TRBV5-8; clone_size: once; d_call: -; j_call: TRBJ1-1; cdr3_aa: CASSREAFF; cdr3_nt: TGTGCCAGCAGCCGTGAAGCTTTCTTT
v_call: TRBV9; clone_size: -; d_call: -; j_call: TRBJ2-7; cdr3_aa: CASSGRDNSYEQYF; cdr3_nt: TGTGCCAGCAGCGGTCGGGACAACTCCTACGAGCAGTACTTC
v_call: TRBV5-4; clone_size: once; d_call: TRBD1; j_call: TRBJ1-1; cdr3_aa: CASSAAGGGRGTEAFF; cdr3_nt: TGTGCCAGCAGCGCAGCAGGGGGCGGGCGTGGCACTGAAGCTTTCTTT
v_call: TRBV4-1; clone_size: -; d_call: -; j_call: TRBJ1-4; cdr3_aa: CASSHPATNEKLFF; cdr3_nt: TGCGCCAGCAGCCATCCAGCAACTAATGAAAAACTGTTTTTT
v_call: TRBV4-3; clone_size: -; d_call: -; j_call: TRBJ2-5; cdr3_aa: CASSQDIVQETQYF; cdr3_nt: TGCGCCAGCAGCCAAGATATAGTCCAAGAGACCCAGTACTTC
v_call: TRBV5-4; clone_size: -; d_call: -; j_call: TRBJ2-7; cdr3_aa: CASSSNGQLYEQYF; cdr3_nt: TGTGCCAGCAGCTCAAACGGACAGCTTTACGAGCAGTACTTC
v_call: TRBV28; clone_size: -; d_call: -; j_call: TRBJ1-6; cdr3_aa: CASGGWGDYNSPLHF; cdr3_nt: TGTGCCAGCGGCGGGTGGGGGGACTATAATTCACCCCTCCACTTT
v_call: TRBV18; clone_size: -; d_call: -; j_call: TRBJ1-2; cdr3_aa: CASSPLQGGYTF; cdr3_nt: TGTGCCAGCTCACCACTACAGGGAGGCTACACCTTC
v_call: TRBV5-1; clone_size: -; d_call: -; j_call: TRBJ2-6; cdr3_aa: CASSLNRAGANVLTF; cdr3_nt: TGCGCCAGCAGCCTAAACAGGGCTGGGGCCAACGTCCTGACTTTC
v_call: TRBV7-9; clone_size: -; d_call: TRBD1; j_call: TRBJ1-1; cdr3_aa: CASSPGGLYTEAFF; cdr3_nt: TGTGCCAGCAGTCCAGGGGGACTTTACACTGAAGCTTTCTTT
v_call: TRBV6-2/TRBV6-3; clone_size: -; d_call: -; j_call: TRBJ2-1; cdr3_aa: CASSYPGEQFF; cdr3_nt: TGTGCCAGCAGTTACCCGGGTGAGCAGTTCTTC
v_call: TRBV27; clone_size: -; d_call: TRBD1; j_call: TRBJ1-6; cdr3_aa: CASSLTGISPLHF; cdr3_nt: TGTGCCAGCAGTTTGACAGGGATTTCACCCCTCCACTTT
v_call: TRBV6-5; clone_size: -; d_call: TRBD2; j_call: TRBJ2-7; cdr3_aa: CASRYRTSDSYEQYF; cdr3_nt: TGTGCCAGCAGGTACCGGACTAGCGATTCCTACGAGCAGTACTTC
v_call: TRBV11-1; clone_size: -; d_call: TRBD1; j_call: TRBJ1-1; cdr3_aa: CASSLGTGGLEAFF; cdr3_nt: TGTGCCAGCAGCTTGGGGACAGGGGGACTTGAAGCTTTCTTT
v_call: TRBV30; clone_size: -; d_call: -; j_call: TRBJ2-7; cdr3_aa: CAWDGQKSYEQYF; cdr3_nt: TGTGCCTGGGACGGACAGAAATCCTACGAGCAGTACTTC
v_call: TRBV10-1; clone_size: -; d_call: -; j_call: TRBJ1-6; cdr3_aa: CASSESPGRASPLHF; cdr3_nt: TGCGCCAGCAGTGAGTCGCCCGGTAGAGCTTCACCCCTCCACTTT
v_call: TRBV4-1; clone_size: -; d_call: -; j_call: TRBJ1-1; cdr3_aa: CASSQPTGDTEAFF; cdr3_nt: TGCGCCAGCAGCCAACCGACCGGGGACACTGAAGCTTTCTTT
v_call: TRBV28; clone_size: once; d_call: TRBD1; j_call: TRBJ1-2; cdr3_aa: CASRGQPLHYGYTF; cdr3_nt: TGTGCCAGCAGGGGACAGCCCTTACACTATGGCTACACCTTC
v_call: TRBV11-1; clone_size: -; d_call: TRBD2; j_call: TRBJ2-2; cdr3_aa: CASSFWGGTGELFF; cdr3_nt: TGTGCCAGCAGCTTTTGGGGGGGCACCGGGGAGCTGTTTTTT
v_call: TRBV11-3; clone_size: -; d_call: -; j_call: TRBJ2-2; cdr3_aa: CASSRLTGVTGELFF; cdr3_nt: TGTGCCAGCAGCCGCTTGACGGGGGTCACCGGGGAGCTGTTTTTT
v_call: TRBV24-1; clone_size: -; d_call: -; j_call: TRBJ1-5; cdr3_aa: CATSVRNSNQPQHF; cdr3_nt: TGTGCCACCAGTGTGAGAAATAGCAATCAGCCCCAGCATTTT
v_call: TRBV6-2/TRBV6-3; clone_size: -; d_call: TRBD1; j_call: TRBJ1-1; cdr3_aa: CASSVQGAATEAFF; cdr3_nt: TGTGCCAGCAGTGTCCAGGGGGCTGCCACTGAAGCTTTCTTT
v_call: TRBV5-4; clone_size: -; d_call: TRBD2; j_call: TRBJ2-1; cdr3_aa: CASSLQREFSNEQFF; cdr3_nt: TGTGCCAGCAGCTTGCAGCGGGAGTTCAGTAATGAGCAGTTCTTC
v_call: TRBV6-5; clone_size: -; d_call: -; j_call: TRBJ2-7; cdr3_aa: CASSLERAEQYF; cdr3_nt: TGTGCCAGCAGCCTAGAGAGGGCCGAGCAGTACTTC
v_call: TRBV19; clone_size: once; d_call: -; j_call: TRBJ1-5; cdr3_aa: CASSVHNQPQHF; cdr3_nt: TGTGCCAGTAGTGTCCACAATCAGCCCCAGCATTTT
v_call: TRBV19; clone_size: -; d_call: -; j_call: TRBJ2-7; cdr3_aa: CASRLTGTDSYEQYF; cdr3_nt: TGTGCCAGTAGACTCACCGGGACTGACTCCTACGAGCAGTACTTC
v_call: TRBV7-2; clone_size: -; d_call: -; j_call: TRBJ2-7; cdr3_aa: CASSRPGYPEQYF; cdr3_nt: TGTGCCAGCAGCCGCCCAGGGTATCCCGAGCAGTACTTC
v_call: TRBV19; clone_size: few; d_call: TRBD2; j_call: TRBJ2-5; cdr3_aa: CASSIGTSGGWKTQYF; cdr3_nt: TGTGCCAGTAGTATTGGGACTAGCGGGGGGTGGAAGACCCAGTACTTC
v_call: TRBV12-1; clone_size: -; d_call: -; j_call: TRBJ1-3; cdr3_aa: CASSPNLEGTPGNTIYF; cdr3_nt: TGTGCCAGCAGCCCTAATTTGGAGGGTACCCCTGGAAACACCATATATTTT
v_call: TRBV19; clone_size: -; d_call: TRBD1; j_call: TRBJ2-5; cdr3_aa: CASSTGGQETQYF; cdr3_nt: TGTGCCAGTAGTACAGGGGGCCAAGAGACCCAGTACTTC
v_call: TRBV7-6; clone_size: -; d_call: TRBD1; j_call: TRBJ1-5; cdr3_aa: CASSLGTGGFGQPQHF; cdr3_nt: TGTGCCAGCAGCCTGGGGACAGGGGGTTTTGGACAGCCCCAGCATTTT
v_call: TRBV29-1; clone_size: -; d_call: -; j_call: TRBJ1-1; cdr3_aa: CSVGGFGDTEAFF; cdr3_nt: TGCAGCGTTGGCGGTTTCGGGGACACTGAAGCTTTCTTT
v_call: TRBV9; clone_size: -; d_call: TRBD1; j_call: TRBJ1-2; cdr3_aa: CASKQGAYGYTF; cdr3_nt: TGTGCCAGCAAGCAGGGGGCCTATGGCTACACCTTC
v_call: TRBV24-1; clone_size: -; d_call: TRBD2; j_call: TRBJ2-5; cdr3_aa: CATSDPGLAGQETQYF; cdr3_nt: TGTGCCACCAGTGACCCGGGACTAGCGGGGCAAGAGACCCAGTACTTC
v_call: TRBV7-8; clone_size: -; d_call: TRBD1; j_call: TRBJ2-7; cdr3_aa: CASSSRQGPAYEQYF; cdr3_nt: TGTGCCAGCAGCTCGCGACAGGGCCCTGCCTACGAGCAGTACTTC
v_call: TRBV19; clone_size: -; d_call: -; j_call: TRBJ2-7; cdr3_aa: CASSSSRTTEQYF; cdr3_nt: TGTGCCAGTAGTTCATCAAGGACAACCGAGCAGTACTTC
v_call: TRBV28; clone_size: -; d_call: -; j_call: TRBJ1-2; cdr3_aa: CASSLLEQAHYGYTF; cdr3_nt: TGTGCCAGCAGTCTACTGGAACAGGCACACTATGGCTACACCTTC
v_call: TRBV5-3; clone_size: -; d_call: TRBD1; j_call: TRBJ1-1; cdr3_aa: CARSLDTGGANTEAFF; cdr3_nt: TGTGCCAGAAGCTTGGATACAGGGGGGGCGAACACTGAAGCTTTCTTT